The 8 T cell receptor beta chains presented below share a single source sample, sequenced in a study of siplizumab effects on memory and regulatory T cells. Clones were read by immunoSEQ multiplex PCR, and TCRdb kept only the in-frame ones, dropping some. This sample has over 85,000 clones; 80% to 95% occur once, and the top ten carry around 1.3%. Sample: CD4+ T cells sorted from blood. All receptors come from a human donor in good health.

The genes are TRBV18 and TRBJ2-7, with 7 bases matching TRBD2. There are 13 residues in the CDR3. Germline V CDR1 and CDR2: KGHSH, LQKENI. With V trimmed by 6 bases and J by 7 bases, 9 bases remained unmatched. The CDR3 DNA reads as TGTGCCAGCTCCCCTAGACTAGCTTATGAGCAGTACTTC. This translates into CASSPRLAYEQYF.

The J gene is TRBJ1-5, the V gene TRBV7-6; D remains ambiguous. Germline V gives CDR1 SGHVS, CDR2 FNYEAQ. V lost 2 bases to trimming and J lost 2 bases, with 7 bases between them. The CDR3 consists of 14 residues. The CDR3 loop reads CASSLWVGNQPQHF. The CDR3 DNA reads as TGTGCCAGCAGCTTATGGGTTGGCAATCAGCCCCAGCATTTT.

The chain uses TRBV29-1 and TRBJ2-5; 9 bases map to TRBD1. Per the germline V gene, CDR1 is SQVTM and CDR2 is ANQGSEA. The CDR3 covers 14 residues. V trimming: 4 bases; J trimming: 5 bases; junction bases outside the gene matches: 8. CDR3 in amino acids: CSVVGTGTWETQYF. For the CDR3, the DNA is TGCAGCGTTGTCGGGACAGGGACTTGGGAGACCCAGTACTTC.

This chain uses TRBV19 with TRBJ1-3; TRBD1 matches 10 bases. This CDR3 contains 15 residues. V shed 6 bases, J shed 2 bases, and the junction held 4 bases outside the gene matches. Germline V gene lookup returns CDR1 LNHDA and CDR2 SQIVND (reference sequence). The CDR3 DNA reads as TGTGCCAGTAGCGGCGACAGGGGGCCTGGAAACACCATATATTTT. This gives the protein CASSGDRGPGNTIYF.

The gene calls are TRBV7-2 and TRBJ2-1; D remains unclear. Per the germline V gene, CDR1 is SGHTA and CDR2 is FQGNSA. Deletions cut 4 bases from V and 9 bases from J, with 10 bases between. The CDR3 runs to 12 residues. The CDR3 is CASSSPGGEQFF. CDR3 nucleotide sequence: TGTGCCAGCAGCTCCCCCGGTGGTGAGCAGTTCTTC. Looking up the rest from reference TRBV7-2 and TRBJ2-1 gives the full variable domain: GAGVSQSPSNKVTEKGKDVELRCDPISGHTALYWYRQSLGQGLEFLIYFQGNSAPDKSGLPSDRFSAERTGGSVSTLTIQRTQQEDSAVYLCASSSPGGEQFFGPGTRLTVL.

The CDR3 DNA is TGTGCCAGCAGCTTAACTGGTAGCTCGGGTTTCACAGATACGCAGTATTTT. It specifies CASSLTGSSGFTDTQYF. J is TRBJ2-3 and V is TRBV7-3; D ambiguous. Looked up from germline, CDR1 is SGHTA and CDR2 is FQGTGA. V was shortened by 0 bases and J by 2 bases, with 15 bases between the two germline ends. The CDR3 has 17 residues.

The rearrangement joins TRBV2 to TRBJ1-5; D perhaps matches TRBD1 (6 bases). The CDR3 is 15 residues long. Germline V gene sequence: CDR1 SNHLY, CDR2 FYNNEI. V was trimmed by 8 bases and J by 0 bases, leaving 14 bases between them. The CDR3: CASGSRGTSNQPQHF. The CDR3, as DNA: TGTGCCAGCGGCTCCAGGGGCACTAGCAATCAGCCCCAGCATTTT.

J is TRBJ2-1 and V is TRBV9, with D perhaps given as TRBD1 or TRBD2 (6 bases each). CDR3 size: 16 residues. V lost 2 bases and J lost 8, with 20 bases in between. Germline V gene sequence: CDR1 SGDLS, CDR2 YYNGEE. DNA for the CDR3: TGTGCCAGCAGCGTGCGGGGACAAGTGGTTATCGATGAGCAGTTCTTC. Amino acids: CASSVRGQVVIDEQFF.